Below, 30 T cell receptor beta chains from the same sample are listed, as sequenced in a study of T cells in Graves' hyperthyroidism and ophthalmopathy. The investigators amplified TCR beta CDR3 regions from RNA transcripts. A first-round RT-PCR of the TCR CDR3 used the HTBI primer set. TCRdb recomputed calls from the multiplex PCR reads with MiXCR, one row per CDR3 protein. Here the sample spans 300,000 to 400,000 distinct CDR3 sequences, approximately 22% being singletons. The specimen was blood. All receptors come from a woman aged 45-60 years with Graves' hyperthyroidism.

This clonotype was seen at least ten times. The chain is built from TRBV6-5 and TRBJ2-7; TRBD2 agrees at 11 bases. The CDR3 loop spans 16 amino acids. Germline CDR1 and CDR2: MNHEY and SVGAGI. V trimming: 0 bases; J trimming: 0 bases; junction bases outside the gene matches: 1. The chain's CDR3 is CASSYSGLADSYEQYF. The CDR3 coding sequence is TGTGCCAGCAGTTACTCGGGACTAGCGGACTCCTACGAGCAGTACTTC.

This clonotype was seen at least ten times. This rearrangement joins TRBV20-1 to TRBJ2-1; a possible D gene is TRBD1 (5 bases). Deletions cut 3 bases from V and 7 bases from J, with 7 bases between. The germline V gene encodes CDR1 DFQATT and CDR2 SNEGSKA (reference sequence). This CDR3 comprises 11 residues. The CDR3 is CSASPGNEQFF. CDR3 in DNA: TGCAGTGCTAGTCCAGGGAATGAGCAGTTCTTC.

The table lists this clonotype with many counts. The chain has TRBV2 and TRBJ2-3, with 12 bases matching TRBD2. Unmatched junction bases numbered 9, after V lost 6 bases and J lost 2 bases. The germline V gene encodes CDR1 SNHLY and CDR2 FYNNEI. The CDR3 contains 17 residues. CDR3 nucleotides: TGTGCCAGCAGCCCCGGGACTAGCGGGCCTTACACAGATACGCAGTATTTT. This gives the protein CASSPGTSGPYTDTQYF.

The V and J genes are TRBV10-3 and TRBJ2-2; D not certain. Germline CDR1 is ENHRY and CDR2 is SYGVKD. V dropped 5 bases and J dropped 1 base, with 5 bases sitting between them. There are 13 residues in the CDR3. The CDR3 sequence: CAISNRNTGELFF. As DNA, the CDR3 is TGTGCCATCAGTAACAGGAACACCGGGGAGCTGTTTTTT.

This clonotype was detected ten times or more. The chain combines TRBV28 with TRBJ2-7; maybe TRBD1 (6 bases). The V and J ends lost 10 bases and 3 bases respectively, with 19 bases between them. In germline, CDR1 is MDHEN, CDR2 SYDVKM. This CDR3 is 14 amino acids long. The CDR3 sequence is CAIRPAGAYYEQYF. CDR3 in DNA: TGTGCCATTAGACCTGCAGGGGCATACTACGAGCAGTACTTC.

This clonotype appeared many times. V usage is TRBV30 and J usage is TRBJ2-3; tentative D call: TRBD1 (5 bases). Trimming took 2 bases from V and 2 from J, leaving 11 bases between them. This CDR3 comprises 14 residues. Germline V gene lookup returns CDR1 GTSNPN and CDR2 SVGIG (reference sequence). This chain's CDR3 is CAWSSKGSTDTQYF. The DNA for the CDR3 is TGTGCCTGGAGTTCTAAGGGGTCCACAGATACGCAGTATTTT.

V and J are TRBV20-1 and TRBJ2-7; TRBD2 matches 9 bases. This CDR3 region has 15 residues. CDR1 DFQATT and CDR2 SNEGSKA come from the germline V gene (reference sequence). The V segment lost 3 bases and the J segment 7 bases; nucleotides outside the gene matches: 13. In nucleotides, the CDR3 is TGCAGTGCTAGGGGCCTAGCGGGGAATGTGAGGGAGCAGTACTTC. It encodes CSARGLAGNVREQYF.

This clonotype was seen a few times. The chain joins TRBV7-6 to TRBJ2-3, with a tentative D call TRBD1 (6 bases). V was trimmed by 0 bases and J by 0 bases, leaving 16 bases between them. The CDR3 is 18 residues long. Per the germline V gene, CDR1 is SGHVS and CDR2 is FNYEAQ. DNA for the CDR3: TGTGCCAGCAGCTTAGCCAGTACCAGGGGTTTAAGCACAGATACGCAGTATTTT. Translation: CASSLASTRGLSTDTQYF.

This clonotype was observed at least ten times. In DNA form, the CDR3 reads TGCAGTGCTCAAGACAGGGGCCGGAGGGGCTACAATGAGCAGTTCTTC. Encoded protein: CSAQDRGRRGYNEQFF. The rearrangement links TRBV20-1 to TRBJ2-1, with TRBD1 matching over 8 bases. The CDR3 totals 16 residues. The junction had 12 bases not matched to a gene; V was cut back by 5 bases and J by 3 bases. The germline V gene encodes CDR1 DFQATT and CDR2 SNEGSKA (reference sequence).

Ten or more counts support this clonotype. This CDR3 reads CAWSVPGGETQYF. As DNA, the CDR3 is TGTGCCTGGAGTGTACCCGGCGGGGAGACCCAGTACTTC. J is TRBJ2-5 and V is TRBV30; D perhaps matches TRBD2 (5 bases). Germline CDR1 is GTSNPN and CDR2 is SVGIG (reference sequence). V dropped 0 bases and J dropped 5 bases, with 10 bases sitting between them. This CDR3 is built from 13 residues.

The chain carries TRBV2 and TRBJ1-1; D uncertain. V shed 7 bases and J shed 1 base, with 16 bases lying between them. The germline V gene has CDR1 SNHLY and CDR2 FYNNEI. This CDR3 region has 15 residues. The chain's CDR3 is CASIRSGNSNTEAFF. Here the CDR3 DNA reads TGTGCCAGCATCCGATCGGGGAACTCGAACACTGAAGCTTTCTTT.

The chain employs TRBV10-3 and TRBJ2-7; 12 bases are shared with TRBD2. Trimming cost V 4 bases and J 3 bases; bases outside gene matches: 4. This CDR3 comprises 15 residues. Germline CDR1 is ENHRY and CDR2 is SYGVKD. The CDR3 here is CAISGRTSGVYEQYF. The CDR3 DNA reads TGTGCCATCAGTGGAAGGACTAGCGGGGTCTACGAGCAGTACTTC.

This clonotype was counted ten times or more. In DNA form, the CDR3 reads TGTGCCTGGAGTGTAATGGGGTTAGATACGCAGTATTTT. Its protein is CAWSVMGLDTQYF. This chain uses TRBV30 with TRBJ2-3, with D uncertain. The germline CDR1 and CDR2 sequences are GTSNPN and SVGIG (reference sequence). The V end was cut by 0 bases, the J end by 5 bases, with 9 bases between. The CDR3 spans 13 residues.

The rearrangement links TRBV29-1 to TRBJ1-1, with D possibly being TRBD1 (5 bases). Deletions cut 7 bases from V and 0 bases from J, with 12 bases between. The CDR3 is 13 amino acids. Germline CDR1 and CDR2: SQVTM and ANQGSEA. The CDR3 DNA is TGCAGCGGCCACAAGGACATGAACACTGAAGCTTTCTTT. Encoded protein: CSGHKDMNTEAFF.

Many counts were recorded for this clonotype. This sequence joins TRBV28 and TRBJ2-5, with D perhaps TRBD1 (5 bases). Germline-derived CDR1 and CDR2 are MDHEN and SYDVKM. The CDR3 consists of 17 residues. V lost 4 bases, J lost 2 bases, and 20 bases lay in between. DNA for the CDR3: TGTGCCAGCAGTTCCCACACGTTGGACAAGAAGCAAGAGACCCAGTACTTC. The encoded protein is CASSSHTLDKKQETQYF.

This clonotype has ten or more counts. The CDR3 DNA is TGTGCCAGCAACAGGGTAGTGACTGGAAACACCATATATTTT. Amino acid sequence: CASNRVVTGNTIYF. The chain carries TRBV2 and TRBJ1-3; a possible D gene is TRBD1 (6 bases). The length of the CDR3 is 14 residues. Trimming pared 7 bases from V and 2 bases from J, leaving 12 bases between. Germline CDR1 is SNHLY and CDR2 is FYNNEI.

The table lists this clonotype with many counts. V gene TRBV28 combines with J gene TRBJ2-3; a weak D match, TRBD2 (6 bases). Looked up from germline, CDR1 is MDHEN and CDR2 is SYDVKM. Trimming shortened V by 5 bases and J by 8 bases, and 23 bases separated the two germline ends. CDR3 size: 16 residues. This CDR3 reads CASSTSAGTGSGTQYF. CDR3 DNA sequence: TGTGCCAGCAGTACTAGTGCCGGGACTGGGTCCGGTACGCAGTATTTT.

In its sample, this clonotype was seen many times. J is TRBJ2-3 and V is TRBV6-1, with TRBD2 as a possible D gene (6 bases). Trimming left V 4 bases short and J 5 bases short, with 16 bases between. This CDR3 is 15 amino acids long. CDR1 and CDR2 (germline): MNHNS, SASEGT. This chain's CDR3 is CASSVSGSKVDTQYF. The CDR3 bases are TGTGCCAGCAGTGTTAGCGGATCTAAAGTAGATACGCAGTATTTT.

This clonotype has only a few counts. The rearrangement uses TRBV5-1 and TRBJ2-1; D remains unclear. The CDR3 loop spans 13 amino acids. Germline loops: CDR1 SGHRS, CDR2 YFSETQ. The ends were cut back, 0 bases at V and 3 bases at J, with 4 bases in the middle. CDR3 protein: CASSLEVYNEQFF. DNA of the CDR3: TGCGCCAGCAGCTTGGAAGTCTACAATGAGCAGTTCTTC.

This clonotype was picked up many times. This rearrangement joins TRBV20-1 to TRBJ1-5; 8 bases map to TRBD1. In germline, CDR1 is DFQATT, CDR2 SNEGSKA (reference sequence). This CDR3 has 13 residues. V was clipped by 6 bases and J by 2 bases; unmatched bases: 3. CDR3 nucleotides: TGCAGTGCCGTGGACAGGGGCAATCAGCCCCAGCATTTT. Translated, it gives CSAVDRGNQPQHF.

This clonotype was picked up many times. This CDR3 is CASSFGTNQPQHF. The CDR3 nucleotides read TGTGCCAGCAGTTTCGGAACCAATCAGCCCCAGCATTTT. The genes are TRBV12-3 or TRBV12-4 and TRBJ1-5; D is undetermined. The germline V and J ends were trimmed by 3 bases and 3 bases, with 6 bases remaining between them. This CDR3 comprises 13 residues.

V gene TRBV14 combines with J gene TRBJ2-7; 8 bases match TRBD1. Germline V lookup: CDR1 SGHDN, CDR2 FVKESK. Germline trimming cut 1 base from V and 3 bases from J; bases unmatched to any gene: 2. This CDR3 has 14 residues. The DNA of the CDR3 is TGTGCCAGCAGCCAAGGGACAGGGTACTACGAGCAGTACTTC. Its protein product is CASSQGTGYYEQYF.

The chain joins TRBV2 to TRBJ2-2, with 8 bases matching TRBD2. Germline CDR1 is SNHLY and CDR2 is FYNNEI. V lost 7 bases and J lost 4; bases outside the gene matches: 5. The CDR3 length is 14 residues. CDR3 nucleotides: TGTGCCAGCACCGGCGGGGGGTCCACCGGGGAGCTGTTTTTT. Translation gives CASTGGGSTGELFF.

CDR3 residues: CASSQLGQGANEQFF. The CDR3 DNA reads TGTGCCAGCAGCCAACTAGGACAGGGGGCCAACGAGCAGTTCTTC. The chain has TRBV11-2 and TRBJ2-1, with TRBD1 identical over 11 bases. Germline V CDR1 and CDR2: SGHAT, FQNNGV. CDR3 length: 15 amino acids. Trimming took 5 bases from V and 10 from J; bases not matched to a gene: 10.

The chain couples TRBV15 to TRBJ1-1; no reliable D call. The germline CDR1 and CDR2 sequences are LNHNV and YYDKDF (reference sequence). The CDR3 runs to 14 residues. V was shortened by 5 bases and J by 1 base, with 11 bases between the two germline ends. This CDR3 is CATSLRSGNTEAFF. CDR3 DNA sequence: TGTGCCACCAGCCTCAGGTCGGGGAACACTGAAGCTTTCTTT.

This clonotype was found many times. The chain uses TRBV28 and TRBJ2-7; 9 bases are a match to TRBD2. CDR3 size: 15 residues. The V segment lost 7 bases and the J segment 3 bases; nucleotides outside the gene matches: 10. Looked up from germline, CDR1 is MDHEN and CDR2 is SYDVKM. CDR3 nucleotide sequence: TGTGCCAGCACTATTAGCGGGGGCAATAACTACGAGCAGTACTTC. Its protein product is CASTISGGNNYEQYF.

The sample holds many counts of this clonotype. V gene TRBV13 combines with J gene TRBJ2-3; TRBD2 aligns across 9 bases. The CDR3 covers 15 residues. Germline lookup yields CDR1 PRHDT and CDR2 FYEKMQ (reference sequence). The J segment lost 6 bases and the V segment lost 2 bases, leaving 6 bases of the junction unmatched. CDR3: CASSLYSSGTDTQYF. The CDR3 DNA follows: TGTGCCAGCAGCTTATATTCTAGCGGGACGGATACGCAGTATTTT.

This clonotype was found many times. The CDR3 protein is CASSLEQVLVDEQYF. CDR3 DNA sequence: TGTGCCAGCAGCCTCGAACAGGTTTTGGTCGACGAGCAGTACTTC. The V and J genes are TRBV5-6 and TRBJ2-7, with D perhaps TRBD1 (5 bases). V lost 4 bases and J lost 5, with 19 bases in between. Germline V gives CDR1 SGHDT, CDR2 YYEEEE. This CDR3 is 15 amino acids long.

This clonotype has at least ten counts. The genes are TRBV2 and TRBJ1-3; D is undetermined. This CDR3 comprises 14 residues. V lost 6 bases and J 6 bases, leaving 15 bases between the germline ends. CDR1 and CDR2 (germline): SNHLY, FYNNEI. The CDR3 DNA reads TGTGCCAGCAGGGCTACGGTCGTGCAAAACACCATATATTTT. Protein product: CASRATVVQNTIYF.

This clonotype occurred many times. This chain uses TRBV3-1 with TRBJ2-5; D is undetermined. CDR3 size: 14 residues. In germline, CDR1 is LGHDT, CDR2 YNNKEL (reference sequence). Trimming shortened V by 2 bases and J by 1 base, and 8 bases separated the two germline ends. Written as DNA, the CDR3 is TGTGCCAGCAGCCAATATGGGCTCCAAGAGACCCAGTACTTC. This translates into CASSQYGLQETQYF.